These T cell receptor beta chains were read from a single sample in a study of cytotoxic CD8 clonotypes in ibrutinib-treated CLL. Profiling relied on immunoSEQ multiplex PCR, and the TCRdb table lists in-frame clones only, not all of them. The table lists around 330,000 clones, roughly 71% of them singletons. The material was PBMCs, obtained after 36 months of ibrutinib treatment. The receptor source for this set is a human donor with chronic lymphocytic leukemia. Both conserved end residues are part of each CDR3. A D gene is named only where the DNA matches it firmly. Size is omitted from some rows. Given values are once, few, many or a class for expanded clones.

CDR3nt: TGCGCCAGCAGCTTGACTCGTCCGGGACAGGTGTTCTTC; CDR3aa: CASSLTRPGQVFF; abundance: few; d_gene: TRBD1; v_gene: TRBV5-1; j_gene: TRBJ2-1
CDR3nt: TGTGCCAGCAGTAGAATCGGGCTCACTAGCGGGAGGGCCTACGGCACAGATACGCAGTATTTT; CDR3aa: CASSRIGLTSGRAYGTDTQYF; abundance: NA; d_gene: TRBD2; v_gene: TRBV27; j_gene: TRBJ2-3
CDR3nt: TGTGCCATCAGTAAGACCTCTAGAGGGAGGGCCGTTAACACCGGGGAGCTGTTTTTT; CDR3aa: CAISKTSRGRAVNTGELFF; abundance: NA; d_gene: TRBD2; v_gene: TRBV10-3; j_gene: TRBJ2-2
CDR3nt: TGCGCCAGCAGCTTGGAGGACAGGGGTGGCTACACCTTC; CDR3aa: CASSLEDRGGYTF; abundance: NA; d_gene: TRBD1; v_gene: TRBV5-1; j_gene: TRBJ1-2
CDR3nt: TGTGCCAGCAGCCCGACAGGGCTACGAGAAAAACTGTTTTTT; CDR3aa: CASSPTGLREKLFF; abundance: NA; d_gene: TRBD1; v_gene: TRBV7-9; j_gene: TRBJ1-4
CDR3nt: TGTGCCAGCAGCGTAGAGCCCCATCGAGACTCCTACAATGAGCAGTTCTTC; CDR3aa: CASSVEPHRDSYNEQFF; abundance: NA; d_gene: NA; v_gene: TRBV9; j_gene: TRBJ2-1
CDR3nt: TGTGCCAGCAGTTTGTCCAGCTATGGCTACACCTTC; CDR3aa: CASSLSSYGYTF; abundance: few; d_gene: NA; v_gene: TRBV28; j_gene: TRBJ1-2
CDR3nt: TGTGCCAGTAGTATGTACCCCCCAGGGACAGCCACAGATACGCAGTATTTT; CDR3aa: CASSMYPPGTATDTQYF; abundance: NA; d_gene: TRBD1; v_gene: TRBV19; j_gene: TRBJ2-3
CDR3nt: TGTGCCAGCAGGGACAGGGGCCGACTGTATGGCTACACCTTC; CDR3aa: CASRDRGRLYGYTF; abundance: NA; d_gene: TRBD1; v_gene: TRBV27; j_gene: TRBJ1-2
CDR3nt: TGTGCCAGCAGTGGGACTAGCGGGAGCACCGGGGAGCTGTTTTTT; CDR3aa: CASSGTSGSTGELFF; abundance: NA; d_gene: TRBD2; v_gene: TRBV2; j_gene: TRBJ2-2
CDR3nt: TGTGCCAGCAGTGAGGTGGCAGGCGTGCACAATGAGCAGTTCTTC; CDR3aa: CASSEVAGVHNEQFF; abundance: NA; d_gene: NA; v_gene: TRBV6-1; j_gene: TRBJ2-1
CDR3nt: TGTGCCAGTAGTATTATTGGGGCATCGGGCGCAACCCACGAGCAGTACTTC; CDR3aa: CASSIIGASGATHEQYF; abundance: few; d_gene: NA; v_gene: TRBV19; j_gene: TRBJ2-7
CDR3nt: TGTGCCAGCAGTTACCTGGGGGGGGCTTACAATGAGCAGTTCTTC; CDR3aa: CASSYLGGAYNEQFF; abundance: NA; d_gene: NA; v_gene: TRBV28; j_gene: TRBJ2-1
CDR3nt: TGTGCCAGCAGCTCTTCCCCGGGGCCCTACGAGCAGTACTTC; CDR3aa: CASSSSPGPYEQYF; abundance: NA; d_gene: NA; v_gene: TRBV5-6; j_gene: TRBJ2-7
CDR3nt: TGTGCCAGCCGAGACAGGGGGGGCACTGAAGCTTTCTTT; CDR3aa: CASRDRGGTEAFF; abundance: NA; d_gene: TRBD1; v_gene: TRBV6-5; j_gene: TRBJ1-1
CDR3nt: TGTGCCAGCAGCCTGGGACTAGCGGGAGGATCCGAGCAGTTCTTC; CDR3aa: CASSLGLAGGSEQFF; abundance: NA; d_gene: TRBD2; v_gene: TRBV7-9; j_gene: TRBJ2-1
CDR3nt: TGTGCCAGCAGCCCCTCTAGGGGTGTTGGGGGGCGCTGGAGGGACATTCAGTACTTC; CDR3aa: CASSPSRGVGGRWRDIQYF; abundance: NA; d_gene: NA; v_gene: TRBV7-8; j_gene: TRBJ2-4
CDR3nt: TGTGCCAGCAGCTTACGGACTGGAAACACCATATATTTT; CDR3aa: CASSLRTGNTIYF; abundance: NA; d_gene: NA; v_gene: TRBV11-2; j_gene: TRBJ1-3
CDR3nt: TGTGCCAGCAGTGAACGGGGAGGGGCAGGCGGCTACACCTTC; CDR3aa: CASSERGGAGGYTF; abundance: NA; d_gene: NA; v_gene: TRBV2; j_gene: TRBJ1-2
CDR3nt: TGCGCCAGCAGCTTGGTTCAGGGGGCGCGTTCCTACGAGCAGTACTTC; CDR3aa: CASSLVQGARSYEQYF; abundance: NA; d_gene: TRBD1; v_gene: TRBV5-1; j_gene: TRBJ2-7
CDR3nt: TGTGCCAGCAGTGCCCGAGGGAGAACCTACGAGCAGTACTTC; CDR3aa: CASSARGRTYEQYF; abundance: NA; d_gene: NA; v_gene: TRBV27; j_gene: TRBJ2-7
CDR3nt: TGTGCCAGCAGCTTACCACGCGACAGGGTGGCTAGCACAGATACGCAGTATTTT; CDR3aa: CASSLPRDRVASTDTQYF; abundance: NA; d_gene: TRBD1; v_gene: TRBV7-6; j_gene: TRBJ2-3
CDR3nt: TGTGCCAGCAGTATGGGACAACTGCACTACAATGAGCAGTTCTTC; CDR3aa: CASSMGQLHYNEQFF; abundance: NA; d_gene: NA; v_gene: TRBV27; j_gene: TRBJ2-1
CDR3nt: TGTGCCAGCAGCGGGGACCGCTCTGGAAACACCATATATTTT; CDR3aa: CASSGDRSGNTIYF; abundance: few; d_gene: NA; v_gene: TRBV5-6; j_gene: TRBJ1-3
CDR3nt: TGTGCCAGCAGTGAAGCGGGCCCAATCTACGAGCAGTACTTC; CDR3aa: CASSEAGPIYEQYF; abundance: few; d_gene: NA; v_gene: TRBV2; j_gene: TRBJ2-7
CDR3nt: TGCAGTGCTAGAGAGGAGACCCAGTACTTC; CDR3aa: CSAREETQYF; abundance: few; d_gene: NA; v_gene: TRBV20-1; j_gene: TRBJ2-5
CDR3nt: TGTGCCAGCAGCTTAGGGGGCTCAGGGACGCAGTATTTT; CDR3aa: CASSLGGSGTQYF; abundance: NA; d_gene: NA; v_gene: TRBV7-3; j_gene: TRBJ2-3
CDR3nt: TGCAGCGTTGAAGTACTCGACCACTCCTACGAGCAGTACTTC; CDR3aa: CSVEVLDHSYEQYF; abundance: once; d_gene: NA; v_gene: TRBV29-1; j_gene: TRBJ2-7
CDR3nt: TGTGCCAGCAGCAAAGCGACTAGCGGGAGTCGTAACACCGGGGAGCTGTTTTTT; CDR3aa: CASSKATSGSRNTGELFF; abundance: NA; d_gene: NA; v_gene: TRBV21-1; j_gene: TRBJ2-2
CDR3nt: TGTGCCAGCAGTTTACGGGGGGGAATAGGCAATCAGCCCCAGCATTTT; CDR3aa: CASSLRGGIGNQPQHF; abundance: once; d_gene: NA; v_gene: TRBV28; j_gene: TRBJ1-5
CDR3nt: TGCGCCAGCAGGGACAGGGGGCGCAAATATGGCTACACCTTC; CDR3aa: CASRDRGRKYGYTF; abundance: NA; d_gene: TRBD1; v_gene: TRBV10-2; j_gene: TRBJ1-2
CDR3nt: TGTGCCAGCAGCTTGGAGCTCAATGAGCAGTTCTTC; CDR3aa: CASSLELNEQFF; abundance: NA; d_gene: NA; v_gene: TRBV5-4; j_gene: TRBJ2-1
CDR3nt: TGTGCCACCAGCAGAGGCCGGTTCTCTGGAAACACCATATATTTT; CDR3aa: CATSRGRFSGNTIYF; abundance: few; d_gene: NA; v_gene: TRBV15; j_gene: TRBJ1-3
CDR3nt: TGTGCCAGCAGTGAGCCTAGAATGGGACTCTATGGCTACACCTTC; CDR3aa: CASSEPRMGLYGYTF; abundance: NA; d_gene: NA; v_gene: TRBV6-1; j_gene: TRBJ1-2
CDR3nt: TGTGCCAGCAGTTTGGTGGGAACCTACGAGCAGTACTTC; CDR3aa: CASSLVGTYEQYF; abundance: NA; d_gene: NA; v_gene: TRBV27; j_gene: TRBJ2-7
CDR3nt: TGTGCCAGCAGCCCGCCGGACGGCTCCTACGAGCAGTACTTC; CDR3aa: CASSPPDGSYEQYF; abundance: NA; d_gene: NA; v_gene: TRBV7-8; j_gene: TRBJ2-7
CDR3nt: TGCAGCGTTGGTGTTGGGGGAGACGGAGGCTATGGCTACACCTTC; CDR3aa: CSVGVGGDGGYGYTF; abundance: NA; d_gene: NA; v_gene: TRBV29-1; j_gene: TRBJ1-2
CDR3nt: TGTGCCAGCAGTTACGCGACTAGCGGGAGTGCAGATACGCAGTATTTT; CDR3aa: CASSYATSGSADTQYF; abundance: NA; d_gene: TRBD2; v_gene: TRBV6-5; j_gene: TRBJ2-3
CDR3nt: TGTGCCAGCAGCCTTGGGACTCCGGAGAGCGCAGATACGCAGTATTTT; CDR3aa: CASSLGTPESADTQYF; abundance: NA; d_gene: NA; v_gene: TRBV9; j_gene: TRBJ2-3
CDR3nt: TGCGCCAGCAGTCAACGGGGGGAGGACACTGAAGCTTTCTTT; CDR3aa: CASSQRGEDTEAFF; abundance: NA; d_gene: NA; v_gene: TRBV10-2; j_gene: TRBJ1-1
CDR3nt: TGTGCCAGCAGCCGCTTGGGACAGGGCCTTGAAAATGAGCAGTTCTTC; CDR3aa: CASSRLGQGLENEQFF; abundance: NA; d_gene: TRBD1; v_gene: TRBV7-2; j_gene: TRBJ2-1
CDR3nt: TGTGCCAGTAGTACCAGGGGGAGGGAGACCCAGTACTTC; CDR3aa: CASSTRGRETQYF; abundance: NA; d_gene: NA; v_gene: TRBV19; j_gene: TRBJ2-5
CDR3nt: TGTGCCAGCAGCCGGGACGGCTATGGCTACACCTTC; CDR3aa: CASSRDGYGYTF; abundance: NA; d_gene: NA; v_gene: TRBV2; j_gene: TRBJ1-2
CDR3nt: TGTGCCAGCAGCGTTTCCTACGAGCAGTACTTC; CDR3aa: CASSVSYEQYF; abundance: NA; d_gene: NA; v_gene: TRBV5-6; j_gene: TRBJ2-7
CDR3nt: TGTGCCAGCAGGACCCTTGGACTCTCGTACAATGAGCAGTTCTTC; CDR3aa: CASRTLGLSYNEQFF; abundance: NA; d_gene: NA; v_gene: TRBV7-2; j_gene: TRBJ2-1
CDR3nt: TGCGCCAGCAGCCCGACAGGGGTCTCCTACGAGCAGTACTTC; CDR3aa: CASSPTGVSYEQYF; abundance: NA; d_gene: TRBD1; v_gene: TRBV5-1; j_gene: TRBJ2-7
CDR3nt: TGTGCCAGCACTACAGGGTTGAACACTGAAGCTTTCTTT; CDR3aa: CASTTGLNTEAFF; abundance: NA; d_gene: NA; v_gene: TRBV6-1; j_gene: TRBJ1-1
CDR3nt: TGTGCCAGCAGTGGGAGCGTAAGGCTCTACGAGCAGTACTTC; CDR3aa: CASSGSVRLYEQYF; abundance: NA; d_gene: NA; v_gene: TRBV7-9; j_gene: TRBJ2-7
CDR3nt: TGTGCCAGCAGTTTATTAGCGGGGGTGATCTACGAGCAGTACTTC; CDR3aa: CASSLLAGVIYEQYF; abundance: NA; d_gene: TRBD2; v_gene: TRBV27; j_gene: TRBJ2-7
CDR3nt: TGTGCCAGCAGTCAGCGGACCTACAATGAGCAGTTCTTC; CDR3aa: CASSQRTYNEQFF; abundance: NA; d_gene: NA; v_gene: TRBV2; j_gene: TRBJ2-1
CDR3nt: TGTGCCAGCGCGGGGGGAATTGAGCAGTACTTC; CDR3aa: CASAGGIEQYF; abundance: NA; d_gene: TRBD2; v_gene: TRBV7-9; j_gene: TRBJ2-7
CDR3nt: TGTGCCAGCAGCTCCCTTGGGACAGGGGCCTACGAGCAGTACTTC; CDR3aa: CASSSLGTGAYEQYF; abundance: few; d_gene: TRBD1; v_gene: TRBV11-2; j_gene: TRBJ2-7
CDR3nt: TGTGCCAGCAGCGTAGCAGGCGGGGGTCAAACCTACGAGCAGTACTTC; CDR3aa: CASSVAGGGQTYEQYF; abundance: NA; d_gene: TRBD2; v_gene: TRBV9; j_gene: TRBJ2-7
CDR3nt: TGTGCCAGCAGCTTAGCGCACGATGAGCAGTACTTC; CDR3aa: CASSLAHDEQYF; abundance: NA; d_gene: NA; v_gene: TRBV7-6; j_gene: TRBJ2-7
CDR3nt: TGTGCCAGTACCAACTATTTTGACAGGGGCAACACCGGGGAGCTGTTTTTT; CDR3aa: CASTNYFDRGNTGELFF; abundance: NA; d_gene: TRBD1; v_gene: TRBV19; j_gene: TRBJ2-2